Described below is a single T cell receptor (beta chain) sequence and its context. Its antigen is still unknown. J was trimmed by 8 bases and V by 2 bases; bases with no gene match: 9. The germline V gene encodes CDR1 SQVTM and CDR2 ANQGSEA. This CDR3 comprises 15 residues. This sample is part of a study of T cell repertoires in cytomegalovirus infection. The wider study: CMV epitopes that were recently identified and HLA-C-restricted were used alongside well-studied HLA-B-restricted ones. It was the public TCR beta signatures that indicated both CMV infection and matching HLA type.

TCRdb reprocessed the reads with MiXCR, giving one entry per CDR3 protein. The data contain approximately 1,000,000 distinct CDR3 sequences, roughly 30% of them singletons. Whole-study results and caveats: In two of eight donors, the top clonotype was HLA-C-restricted CMV-specific. Cumulative frequency (of public TCR beta family members) identified carriers of CMV plus the relevant HLA.

The sequence derives from a human donor in good health (CMV status not recorded). Some clones in this sample may be carry-over from other donors' samples. The sample consisted of cultured CD8+ T cells from PBMCs, taken from culture after CMV antigen stimulation. This sequence joins TRBV29-1 and TRBJ1-4; TRBD1 matches 9 bases. The CDR3 protein is CSVEWLDRGEEKLFF. In DNA, the CDR3 is TGCAGCGTTGAATGGTTGGACAGGGGAGAAGAAAAACTGTTTTTT.